The 8 T cell receptor beta chains listed next were all sequenced from one sample in a study of control samples from healthy donors and cancer patients. This table comes from immunoSEQ multiplex PCR, and its TCRdb copy is limited to in-frame clones, with some not included. The data contain 130,000 or so clones, around 94% of them singletons. Sequencing input: blood. These receptors all come from a middle-aged man in good health.

CDR3 sequence (DNA): TGTGCCAGCAGCGGAAGGACTAGCGGGGGACCCAATACGCCCTACGAGCAGTACTTC. Its protein is CASSGRTSGGPNTPYEQYF. The V and J genes are TRBV5-4 and TRBJ2-7; 13 bases agree with TRBD2. The CDR3 spans 19 residues. After removal of 4 bases from V and 2 bases from J, the junction contained 15 bases not matched to a gene. Germline CDR1 SGHNT, CDR2 YYREEE (reference sequence).

The CDR3 here is CSVGVGMETQYF. The CDR3 coding sequence is TGCAGCGTTGGGGTGGGGATGGAGACCCAGTACTTC. This chain uses TRBV29-1 with TRBJ2-5; D ambiguous. V was pared by 4 bases and J by 5 bases, with 11 bases between. The CDR3 covers 12 residues. CDR1 and CDR2 from the germline V gene are SQVTM and ANQGSEA.

The V gene is TRBV6-5, the J gene TRBJ2-7, with a possible D match to TRBD1 (6 bases). This CDR3 is 14 amino acids long. The germline V gene encodes CDR1 MNHEY and CDR2 SVGAGI. Trimming shortened V by 2 bases and J by 6 bases, and 14 bases separated the two germline ends. The CDR3 region has the DNA TGTGCCAGCAGTTACGACAGGAAAGGCGGCGAGCAGTACTTC. Translating gives CASSYDRKGGEQYF.

This sequence joins TRBV10-1 and TRBJ1-2, with D tentatively TRBD1 (6 bases). This CDR3 is 14 amino acids long. Germline lookup yields CDR1 WNHNN and CDR2 SYGVQD (reference sequence). Deletions cut 0 bases from V and 7 bases from J, with 12 bases between. CDR3 bases: TGCGCCAGCAGTGAGTCGGTACAGGGACCTGGCTACACCTTC. Protein sequence: CASSESVQGPGYTF.

This clone showed up just once. The chain combines TRBV5-5 with TRBJ2-1; D is uncertain. The CDR3 runs to 15 residues. Trimming took off 0 bases at V and 3 bases at J, with 10 bases between the two ends. Germline loops: CDR1 SGHKS, CDR2 YYEKEE (reference sequence). CDR3 DNA sequence: TGTGCCAGCAGCTTGGAGCAGCATTTCTACAATGAGCAGTTCTTC. Protein product: CASSLEQHFYNEQFF.

The chain carries TRBV10-3 and TRBJ1-5; D gene unclear. The germline V gene encodes CDR1 ENHRY and CDR2 SYGVKD. This CDR3 spans 17 amino acids. V lost 7 bases and J lost 0, with 19 bases in between. CDR3 sequence reads: CAITEVLETYSNQPQHF. The CDR3 coding sequence is TGTGCCATCACCGAGGTGTTAGAGACTTATAGCAATCAGCCCCAGCATTTT.

The chain uses TRBV6-2 or TRBV6-3 and TRBJ2-2; 7 positions match TRBD1. Germline lookup yields CDR1 MNHEY and CDR2 SVGEGT. Germline trimming cut 5 bases from V and 0 bases from J; bases unmatched to any gene: 6. CDR3 length: 16 amino acids. In nucleotides, the CDR3 is TGTGCCAGCAGTCTTGACAGGGCCGCGAACACCGGGGAGCTGTTTTTT. Protein product: CASSLDRAANTGELFF.

The chain has TRBV7-6 and TRBJ1-2; weak D call: TRBD1 (6 bases). V lost 4 bases and J lost 2, with 26 bases in between. From germline, CDR1 is SGHVS and CDR2 FNYEAQ. The CDR3 runs to 19 residues. The CDR3 protein is CASSSHQRDFDRLNYGYTF. CDR3 in DNA: TGTGCCAGCAGCTCCCACCAGAGAGACTTCGACAGGTTGAACTATGGCTACACCTTC.